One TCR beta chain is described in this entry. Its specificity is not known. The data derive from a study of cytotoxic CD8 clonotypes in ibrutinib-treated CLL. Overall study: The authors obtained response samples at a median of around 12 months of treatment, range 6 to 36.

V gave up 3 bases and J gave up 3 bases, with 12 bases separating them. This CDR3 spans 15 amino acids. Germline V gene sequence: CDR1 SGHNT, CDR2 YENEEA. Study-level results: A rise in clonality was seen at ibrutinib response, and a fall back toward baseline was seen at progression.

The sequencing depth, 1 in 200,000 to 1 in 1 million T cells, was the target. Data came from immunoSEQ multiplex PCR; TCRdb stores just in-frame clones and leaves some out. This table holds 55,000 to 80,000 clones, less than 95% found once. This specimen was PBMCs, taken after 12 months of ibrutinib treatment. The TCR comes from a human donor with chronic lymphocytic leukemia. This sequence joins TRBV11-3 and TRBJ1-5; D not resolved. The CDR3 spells CASSLATTSNQPQHF. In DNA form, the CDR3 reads TGTGCCAGCAGCTTGGCTACTACATCCAATCAGCCCCAGCATTTT.